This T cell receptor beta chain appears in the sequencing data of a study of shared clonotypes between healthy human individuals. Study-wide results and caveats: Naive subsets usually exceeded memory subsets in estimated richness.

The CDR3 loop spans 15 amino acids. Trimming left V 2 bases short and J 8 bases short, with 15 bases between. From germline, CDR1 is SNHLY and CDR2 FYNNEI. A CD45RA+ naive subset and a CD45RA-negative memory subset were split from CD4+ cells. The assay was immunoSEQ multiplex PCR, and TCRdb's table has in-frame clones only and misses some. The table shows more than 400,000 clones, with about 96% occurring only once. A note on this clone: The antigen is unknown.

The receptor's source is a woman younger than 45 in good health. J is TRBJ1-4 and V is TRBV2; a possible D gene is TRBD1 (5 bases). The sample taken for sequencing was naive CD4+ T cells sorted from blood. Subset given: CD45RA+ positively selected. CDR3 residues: CASSERTLEGEKLFF. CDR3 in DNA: TGTGCCAGCAGTGAACGGACTCTCGAGGGGGAAAAACTGTTTTTT.